The 31 T cell receptor beta chains presented below share a single source sample, sequenced in a study of response to subunit inactivated influenza vaccine. TCRdb recomputed calls from the RT-PCR reads with MiXCR, one row per CDR3 protein. In the table there are a few hundred thousand distinct CDR3 sequences, approximately 11% of which are singletons. A further study also used this sample, focusing on T cells expressing NK-cell markers. That paper states: It was by 5'RACE template switching with UMIs that TCR beta cDNA was made.

The sample in question was PBMCs from blood, obtained on the day of vaccination. These receptor sequences come from a man aged 50 or older who received an inactivated influenza vaccine.

This clonotype was detected a few times. The J gene is TRBJ2-2, the V gene TRBV28; D gene ambiguous. V lost 1 base and J 6 bases, leaving 9 bases between the germline ends. CDR1 and CDR2 (germline): MDHEN, SYDVKM. The CDR3 is 14 amino acids. DNA of the CDR3: TGTGCCAGCAGTTTATTCACTACACCCGGGGAGCTGTTTTTT. It codes for CASSLFTTPGELFF.

This clonotype was seen a few times. V usage is TRBV5-6 and J usage is TRBJ2-1; 16 positions agree with TRBD2. Germline CDR1 and CDR2: SGHDT and YYEEEE. V dropped 4 bases and J dropped 10; count of bases not matched to a gene: 5. CDR3 length equals 15 residues. As DNA, the CDR3 is TGTGCCAGCAGCAAGGGACTAGCGGGAGGGCGCGAGCAGTTCTTC. This codes for CASSKGLAGGREQFF.

J is TRBJ1-1 and V is TRBV5-1; D unclear. CDR1 is SGHRS, CDR2 YFSETQ, per germline. This CDR3 region has 15 residues. V lost 5 bases and J 1 base, leaving 15 bases between the germline ends. CDR3 region: CASRQTTFTNTEAFF. In DNA form, the CDR3 reads TGCGCCAGCAGACAAACGACATTCACGAACACTGAAGCTTTCTTT.

This clonotype appeared many times. The genes are TRBV12-3 or TRBV12-4 and TRBJ2-7, with D maybe TRBD1 (6 bases). The CDR3 extends over 14 amino acids. Trimming stripped 2 bases from V and 5 bases from J, with 13 bases between. CDR3 region: CASSLSITGNEQYF. Here the CDR3 DNA reads TGTGCCAGCAGTTTATCGATAACAGGGAACGAGCAGTACTTC.

The rearrangement uses TRBV7-9 and TRBJ1-2; no firm D call. The V gene's germline CDR1 is SEHNR and CDR2 FQNEAQ (reference sequence). Trimming stripped 1 base from V and 4 bases from J, with 10 bases between. CDR3 length equals 14 residues. The CDR3 region has the DNA TGTGCCAGCAGCTTAGGAGGGAACCGCTATGGCTACACCTTC. Its protein is CASSLGGNRYGYTF.

This clonotype occurred a few times. The V gene is TRBV24-1, the J gene TRBJ2-1; no firm D call. Germline V gene lookup returns CDR1 KGHDR and CDR2 SFDVKD. Between the trimmed V and J ends, which lost 3 bases and 0 bases, there was a span of 5 bases. There are 14 residues in the CDR3. For the CDR3, the DNA is TGTGCCACCAGTGATGTAAGCTCCTACAATGAGCAGTTCTTC. The encoded protein is CATSDVSSYNEQFF.

CDR3 residues: CASSLGGLANEQYF. In DNA, the CDR3 is TGTGCCAGCAGCTTAGGGGGACTAGCGAACGAGCAGTACTTC. The chain carries TRBV7-9 and TRBJ2-7, with 10 bases fitting TRBD2. With 1 base clipped from V and 5 bases from J, the junction kept 2 bases outside the gene matches. The germline gives CDR1 SEHNR, CDR2 FQNEAQ (reference sequence). This CDR3 has 14 residues.

V gene TRBV28 combines with J gene TRBJ1-6; tentatively, D is TRBD1 (6 bases). Germline V gene sequence: CDR1 MDHEN, CDR2 SYDVKM. The CDR3 has 16 residues. V lost 4 bases and J lost 3, with 13 bases in between. The CDR3 loop is CASSSPDSFYNSPLHF. CDR3 DNA sequence: TGTGCCAGCAGTTCTCCGGACAGCTTCTATAATTCACCCCTCCACTTT.

V is TRBV20-1 and J is TRBJ2-2; D unresolved. The germline CDR1 and CDR2 sequences are DFQATT and SNEGSKA (reference sequence). Trimming cost V 6 bases and J 0 bases, with 11 bases left between them. There are 14 residues in the CDR3. DNA for the CDR3: TGCAGTGCAGGAAGTACCGCGAACACCGGGGAGCTGTTTTTT. Amino acids: CSAGSTANTGELFF.

The chain couples TRBV6-1 to TRBJ2-3; D remains ambiguous. Germline CDR1 is MNHNS and CDR2 is SASEGT. The CDR3 consists of 14 residues. The V and J ends lost 6 bases and 3 bases respectively, with 13 bases between them. The CDR3 protein is CASSKGSWTDTQYF. The CDR3 DNA sequence: TGTGCCAGCAGCAAAGGCTCGTGGACAGATACGCAGTATTTT.

In its sample, this clonotype was seen a few times. The rearrangement joins TRBV3-1 to TRBJ1-5; D unresolved. Germline V gene lookup returns CDR1 LGHDT and CDR2 YNNKEL (reference sequence). Deletions cut 3 bases from V and 1 base from J, with 7 bases between. The CDR3 spans 14 residues. The DNA for the CDR3 is TGTGCCAGCAGCCATTCACAGAGCAATCAGCCCCAGCATTTT. Translated, it gives CASSHSQSNQPQHF.

This clonotype was counted only a few times. This chain's CDR3 is CASSPQGPDTQYF. The CDR3 bases are TGTGCCAGCAGTCCACAGGGTCCAGATACGCAGTATTTT. The rearrangement joins TRBV28 to TRBJ2-3; weak D call: TRBD1 (6 bases). Germline V gives CDR1 MDHEN, CDR2 SYDVKM. Trimming shortened V by 5 bases and J by 4 bases, and 10 bases separated the two germline ends. This CDR3 region has 13 residues.

The chain recombines TRBV20-1 with TRBJ2-3; D is uncertain. Germline V gene lookup returns CDR1 DFQATT and CDR2 SNEGSKA (reference sequence). The V gene lost 0 bases and the J gene lost 4 bases, with 5 bases spanning the gap. This CDR3 is built from 12 residues. This CDR3 is CSARELADTQYF. Written as DNA, the CDR3 is TGCAGTGCTAGAGAGTTGGCAGATACGCAGTATTTT.

This chain uses TRBV20-1 with TRBJ1-5, with TRBD1 matching 8 bases. Per the germline V gene, CDR1 is DFQATT and CDR2 is SNEGSKA (reference sequence). The CDR3 spans 16 residues. V lost 0 bases, J lost 3 bases, and 7 bases stayed unmatched. This chain's CDR3 is CSARDGAGGLNQPQHF. The CDR3 region has the DNA TGCAGTGCTAGAGATGGGGCAGGGGGCCTCAATCAGCCCCAGCATTTT.

This chain connects TRBV10-3 to TRBJ2-1, with TRBD2 matching 9 bases. V lost 2 bases, J lost 7 bases, and 6 bases stayed unmatched. CDR1 is ENHRY, CDR2 SYGVKD, per germline. This CDR3 has 15 residues. The CDR3 is CAISEGGRALNEQFF. CDR3 DNA: TGTGCCATCAGTGAGGGCGGGAGGGCCCTTAATGAGCAGTTCTTC.

There are a few counts of this clonotype. The V and J genes are TRBV6-2 or TRBV6-3 and TRBJ1-5, with D unresolved. V shed 5 bases and J shed 2 bases, with 13 bases lying between them. The CDR3 consists of 15 residues. Germline CDR1 is MNHEY and CDR2 is SVGEGT. CDR3 region: CASSMSAKGNQPQHF. Here the CDR3 DNA reads TGTGCCAGCAGTATGTCTGCGAAGGGCAATCAGCCCCAGCATTTT.

Only a few counts were recorded for this clonotype. The chain has TRBV12-3 or TRBV12-4 and TRBJ2-7; D is possibly TRBD2 (5 bases). The length of the CDR3 is 14 residues. V was pared by 2 bases and J by 5 bases, with 13 bases between. CDR3 sequence (DNA): TGTGCCAGCAGTTTATTTAAGTCCGGGGACGAGCAGTACTTC. Its translation is CASSLFKSGDEQYF.

In its sample, this clonotype was seen a few times. The rearrangement joins TRBV6-2 or TRBV6-3 to TRBJ2-7; D is unresolved. Trimming removed 0 bases at V and 1 base at J, with 10 bases between. Looked up from germline, CDR1 is MNHEY and CDR2 is SVGEGT. The CDR3 contains 15 residues. The CDR3 protein is CASSYSPGLSYEQYF. The DNA for the CDR3 is TGTGCCAGCAGTTACTCTCCCGGCTTATCCTACGAGCAGTACTTC.

This clonotype has more than one count but fewer than ten. The chain links TRBV5-1 to TRBJ2-3, with a possible D match to TRBD2 (6 bases). The CDR3 is 15 residues long. V lost 3 bases and J lost 0, with 11 bases in between. The germline V gene has CDR1 SGHRS and CDR2 YFSETQ. CDR3 bases: TGCGCCAGCAGCTGGAGGGACTCAAGCACAGATACGCAGTATTTT. This codes for CASSWRDSSTDTQYF.

Only a few counts were recorded for this clonotype. This chain uses TRBV7-9 with TRBJ2-1, with D possibly called TRBD1 or TRBD2 (5 bases each). V lost 5 bases and J 5 bases, leaving 10 bases between the germline ends. The CDR3 totals 13 residues. Germline V gene sequence: CDR1 SEHNR, CDR2 FQNEAQ (reference sequence). For the CDR3, the DNA is TGTGCCAGCAGCCCTGGGGACGACAATGAGCAGTTCTTC. Translating it yields CASSPGDDNEQFF.

V and J are TRBV12-3 or TRBV12-4 and TRBJ1-1; D is possibly TRBD1 (5 bases). The CDR3 loop spans 14 amino acids. Trimming took 6 bases from V and 3 from J, leaving 14 bases between them. CDR3 protein: CASRTAGGYTEAFF. The CDR3 DNA reads as TGTGCCAGCAGAACCGCCGGGGGGTACACTGAAGCTTTCTTT.

This clonotype was recorded at least ten times. Written as DNA, the CDR3 is TGCGCCAGCAGCTTGGGAGACGGCTACGAGCAGTACTTC. This sequence encodes CASSLGDGYEQYF. The rearrangement links TRBV5-1 to TRBJ2-7, with unresolved D. The CDR3 runs to 13 residues. The V gene lost 0 bases and the J gene lost 3 bases, with 7 bases spanning the gap. Germline V lookup: CDR1 SGHRS, CDR2 YFSETQ.

V is TRBV20-1 and J is TRBJ2-5; a possible D gene is TRBD2 (7 bases). The CDR3 has 16 amino acids. Germline V gene sequence: CDR1 DFQATT, CDR2 SNEGSKA (reference sequence). Trimming left V 3 bases short and J 1 base short, with 18 bases between. The CDR3 spells CSASLSGGQFQETQYF. CDR3 in DNA: TGCAGTGCTAGCCTGTCGGGGGGACAATTCCAAGAGACCCAGTACTTC.

In DNA, the CDR3 is TGTGCCAGCAGTTTATCGACAGGGCCTTTAACCTACGAGCAGTACTTC. Encoded protein: CASSLSTGPLTYEQYF. The gene calls are TRBV27 and TRBJ2-7; 7 positions match TRBD1. The CDR3 extends over 16 amino acids. The junction had 7 bases not matched to a gene; V was cut back by 0 bases and J by 2 bases. Germline V gene sequence: CDR1 MNHEY, CDR2 SMNVEV (reference sequence).

This clonotype was seen ten or more times. The CDR3 reads CASSPLAGGNTGELFF. In DNA form, the CDR3 reads TGTGCCAGCAGTCCCTTAGCGGGGGGGAACACCGGGGAGCTGTTTTTT. The chain recombines TRBV12-3 or TRBV12-4 with TRBJ2-2; 10 nucleotides align to TRBD2. Losses at the gene ends were 5 bases for V and 1 base for J; bases not matched to a gene: 4. The length of the CDR3 is 16 residues.

This clonotype was detected ten times or more. The chain uses TRBV29-1 and TRBJ2-1, with no clear D. CDR3 length: 12 amino acids. The germline V gene has CDR1 SQVTM and CDR2 ANQGSEA. V dropped 0 bases and J dropped 6 bases, with 6 bases sitting between them. The CDR3, as DNA: TGCAGCGTTGAAGAGGCGACCAATGAGCAGTTCTTC. Protein sequence: CSVEEATNEQFF.

The chain combines TRBV18 with TRBJ2-5; no definite D call. Germline CDR1 reads KGHSH; CDR2 reads LQKENI. V was clipped by 0 bases and J by 4 bases, with 12 bases between them. CDR3 length equals 15 residues. CDR3 sequence: CASSPPSSQGETQYF. Written as DNA, the CDR3 is TGTGCCAGCTCACCACCGTCCTCCCAAGGAGAGACCCAGTACTTC.

This clonotype was counted only a few times. The V call is TRBV29-1, the J call TRBJ2-5; TRBD1 might be the D (6 bases). The CDR3 runs to 12 residues. Trimming took 7 bases from V and 4 from J, leaving 13 bases between them. Germline CDR1 SQVTM, CDR2 ANQGSEA. The CDR3 nucleotides are TGCAGCGCCGTGGTCAGGGGAGAGACCCAGTACTTC. Protein product: CSAVVRGETQYF.

This clonotype occurred a few times. CDR3 region: CASTELAGGPDTQYF. The DNA of the CDR3 is TGTGCCAGCACCGAACTAGCGGGAGGTCCAGATACGCAGTATTTT. The chain carries TRBV27 and TRBJ2-3, with 12 bases identical to TRBD2. With V trimmed by 7 bases and J by 4 bases, 6 bases remained unmatched. CDR1 and CDR2 from the germline V gene are MNHEY and SMNVEV (reference sequence). The CDR3 sequence is 15 residues long.

In its sample, this clonotype was seen a few times. The rearrangement uses TRBV12-3 or TRBV12-4 and TRBJ2-1; D unresolved. V gave up 2 bases and J gave up 9 bases, with 11 bases separating them. The CDR3 contains 13 residues. The CDR3 sequence: CASSLRSSLEQFF. CDR3 nucleotide sequence: TGTGCCAGCAGTTTAAGGTCTAGTCTTGAGCAGTTCTTC.

This clonotype was counted many times. The genes are TRBV2 and TRBJ1-1, with unresolved D. The V gene lost 6 bases and the J gene lost 5 bases, with 19 bases spanning the gap. From germline, CDR1 is SNHLY and CDR2 FYNNEI. The CDR3 covers 15 residues. CDR3 region: CASSLYSPSSTEAFF. Written as DNA, the CDR3 is TGTGCCAGCAGCCTGTACAGCCCCTCCAGTACTGAAGCTTTCTTT.